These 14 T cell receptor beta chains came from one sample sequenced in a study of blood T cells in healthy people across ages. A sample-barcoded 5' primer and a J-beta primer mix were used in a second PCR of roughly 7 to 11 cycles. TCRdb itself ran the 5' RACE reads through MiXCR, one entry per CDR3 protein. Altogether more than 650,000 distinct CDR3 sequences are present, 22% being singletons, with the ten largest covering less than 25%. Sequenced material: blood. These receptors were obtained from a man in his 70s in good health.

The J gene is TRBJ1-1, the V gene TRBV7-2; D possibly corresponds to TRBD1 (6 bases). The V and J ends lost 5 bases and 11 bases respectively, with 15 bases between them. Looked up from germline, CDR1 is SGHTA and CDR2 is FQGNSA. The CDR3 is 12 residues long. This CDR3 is CASSINRAQAFF. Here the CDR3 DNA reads TGTGCCAGCAGCATAAACAGGGCACAGGCTTTCTTT.

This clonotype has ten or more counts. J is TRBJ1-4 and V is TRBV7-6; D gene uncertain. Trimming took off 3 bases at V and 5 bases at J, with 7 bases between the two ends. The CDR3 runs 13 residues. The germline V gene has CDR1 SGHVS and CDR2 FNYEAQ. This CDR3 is CASSFAENEKLFF. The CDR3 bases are TGTGCCAGCAGCTTCGCGGAGAATGAAAAACTGTTTTTT. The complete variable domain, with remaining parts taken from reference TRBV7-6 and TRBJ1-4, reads GAGVSQSPRYKVTKRGQDVALRCDPISGHVSLYWYRQALGQGPEFLTYFNYEAQQDKSGLPNDRFSAERPEGSISTLTIQRTEQRDSAMYRCASSFAENEKLFFGSGTQLSVL.

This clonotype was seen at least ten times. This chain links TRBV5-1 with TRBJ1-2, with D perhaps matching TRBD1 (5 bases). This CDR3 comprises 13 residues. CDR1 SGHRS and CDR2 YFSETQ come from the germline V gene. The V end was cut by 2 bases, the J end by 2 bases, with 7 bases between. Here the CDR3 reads CASSLQVNYGYTF. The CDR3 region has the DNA TGCGCCAGCAGCTTACAGGTGAACTATGGCTACACCTTC.

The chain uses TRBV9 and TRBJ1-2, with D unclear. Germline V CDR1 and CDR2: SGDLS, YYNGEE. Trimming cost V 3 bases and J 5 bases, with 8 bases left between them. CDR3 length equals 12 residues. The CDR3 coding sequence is TGTGCCAGCAGCGCCCAGAGGTATGGCTACACCTTC. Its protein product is CASSAQRYGYTF. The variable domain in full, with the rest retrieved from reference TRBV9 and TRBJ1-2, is DSGVTQTPKHLITATGQRVTLRCSPRSGDLSVYWYQQSLDQGLQFLIQYYNGEERAKGNILERFSAQQFPDLHSELNLSSLELGDSALYFCASSAQRYGYTFGSGTRLTVV.

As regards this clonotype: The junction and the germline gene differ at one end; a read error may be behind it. This CDR3 is CAGSLTANSYEQYF. The CDR3 bases are TGTGCCGGCAGCCTTACGGCCAACTCCTACGAGCAGTACTTC. This chain links TRBV7-3 with TRBJ2-7; D gene ambiguous. The CDR3 sequence is 14 residues long. Germline V gives CDR1 SGHTA, CDR2 FQGTGA.

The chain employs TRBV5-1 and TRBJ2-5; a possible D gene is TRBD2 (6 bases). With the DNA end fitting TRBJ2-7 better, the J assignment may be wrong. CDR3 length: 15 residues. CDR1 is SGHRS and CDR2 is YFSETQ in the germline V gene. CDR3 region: CASSLRVSGRNEQYF. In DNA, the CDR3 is TGCGCCAGCAGCTTGAGGGTTTCAGGGAGGAACGAGCAGTACTTC.

CDR3 protein: CASSLGGTSGSRTYNEQFF. The CDR3 coding sequence is TGTGCCAGCAGTTTAGGGGGGACTAGCGGGAGCAGGACCTACAATGAGCAGTTCTTC. The chain joins TRBV27 to TRBJ2-1, with TRBD2 matching over 14 bases. The V gene's germline CDR1 is MNHEY and CDR2 SMNVEV (reference sequence). The CDR3 consists of 19 residues. With 2 bases clipped from V and 2 bases from J, the junction kept 8 bases outside the gene matches.

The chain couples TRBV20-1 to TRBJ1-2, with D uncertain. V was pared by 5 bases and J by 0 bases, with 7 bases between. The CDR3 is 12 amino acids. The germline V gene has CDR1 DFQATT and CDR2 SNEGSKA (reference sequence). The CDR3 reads CSALKANYGYTF. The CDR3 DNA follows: TGCAGTGCTCTTAAAGCTAACTATGGCTACACCTTC.

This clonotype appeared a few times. CDR3: CASSLMVWRERATYNEQFF. CDR3 DNA sequence: TGTGCCAGCAGTTTGATGGTCTGGCGGGAGAGGGCCACCTACAATGAGCAGTTCTTC. The chain has TRBV12-3 or TRBV12-4 and TRBJ2-5; 7 bases match TRBD2. With the DNA end fitting TRBJ2-1 better, the J assignment may be wrong. The CDR3 has 19 amino acids.

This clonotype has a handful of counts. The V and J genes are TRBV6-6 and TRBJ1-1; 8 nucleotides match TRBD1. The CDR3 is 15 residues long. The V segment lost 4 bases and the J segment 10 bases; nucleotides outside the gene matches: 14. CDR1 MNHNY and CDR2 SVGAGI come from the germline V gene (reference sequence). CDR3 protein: CASSWQDRGEGGAFF. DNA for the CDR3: TGTGCCAGCAGTTGGCAAGACAGGGGAGAGGGGGGAGCTTTCTTT.

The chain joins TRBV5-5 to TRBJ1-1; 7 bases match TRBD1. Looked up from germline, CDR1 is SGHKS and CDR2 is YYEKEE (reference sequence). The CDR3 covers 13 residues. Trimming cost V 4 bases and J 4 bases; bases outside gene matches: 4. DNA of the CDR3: TGTGCCAGCAGCATTACAGGGGCCACTGAAGCTTTCTTT. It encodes CASSITGATEAFF.

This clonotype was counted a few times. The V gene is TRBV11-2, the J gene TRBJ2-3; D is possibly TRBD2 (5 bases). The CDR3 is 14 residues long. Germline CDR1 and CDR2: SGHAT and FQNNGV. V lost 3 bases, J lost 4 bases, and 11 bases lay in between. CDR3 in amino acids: CASSFPLAPDTQYF. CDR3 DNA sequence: TGTGCCAGCAGCTTCCCGCTAGCCCCAGATACGCAGTATTTT.

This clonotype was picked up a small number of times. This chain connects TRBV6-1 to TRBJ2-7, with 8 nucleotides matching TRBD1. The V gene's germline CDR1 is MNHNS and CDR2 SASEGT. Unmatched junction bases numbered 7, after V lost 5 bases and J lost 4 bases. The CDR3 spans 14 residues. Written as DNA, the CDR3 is TGTGCCAGCAGTCGAGGACAGGGATTATACGAGCAGTACTTC. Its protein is CASSRGQGLYEQYF.

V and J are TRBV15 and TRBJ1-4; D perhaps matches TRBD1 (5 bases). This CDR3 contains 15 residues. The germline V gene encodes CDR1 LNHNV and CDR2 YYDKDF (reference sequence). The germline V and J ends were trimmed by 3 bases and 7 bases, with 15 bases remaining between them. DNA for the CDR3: TGTGCCACCAGCAGCGTTGGGGACGCTGTTGAAAAACTGTTTTTT. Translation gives CATSSVGDAVEKLFF.